The clone carrying this T cell receptor (beta chain) was seen once. Treatment: oral pan-JAK inhibitor, 5-10 mg twice daily. These data belong to a study of CD8+ T cells in alopecia areata. The CDR3 totals 12 residues. In germline, CDR1 is SGHRS, CDR2 YFSETQ. J gave up 7 bases and V 7 bases, and 7 bases lay outside the gene matches. RNA, once extracted, was reverse transcribed into cDNA for use as the sequencing template. Some clones are missing from TCRdb's copy, which holds only in-frame ones; the method was immunoSEQ multiplex PCR. The profile covers about 190,000 clones, with 64% appearing a single time and around 4.3% taken by the ten largest.

The sample consisted of CD4+ T cells sorted from blood, taken at week 4, from a patient treated with tofacitinib. The chain links TRBV5-1 to TRBJ1-2; 7 positions match TRBD1. The receptor comes from a human donor with alopecia areata. DNA of the CDR3: TGCGCCAGCGGACAGGCTCTTCCTGGCTACACCTTC. Translated: CASGQALPGYTF.